This entry lists 16 T cell receptor beta chains sequenced from one sample in a study of shared clonotypes between healthy human individuals (dated by TCRdb to 2018 to 2020). Receptors were amplified or captured by the immunoSEQ multiplex PCR assay. TCRdb obtained this table from immuneACCESS and retained in-frame rearrangements with V and J assigned. These tables miss some clones; where compared with another copy, unresolved V genes account for less than half of the shortfall, and the remainder is unexplained. Recorded for this sample are over 700,000 clones; roughly two thirds of them occurred a single time. The top ten hold around 1.7% of the sample. The sequencing input was memory CD4+ T cells sorted from blood. Sample cell subset or site, as interpreted from the label and publication: CD45RA-negative fraction. The receptor set was obtained from a young woman in good health.

This chain connects TRBV7-9 to TRBJ1-2; 9 bases map to TRBD1. Germline V gene sequence: CDR1 SEHNR, CDR2 FQNEAQ (reference sequence). V lost 5 bases, J lost 3 bases, and 1 base stayed unmatched. The CDR3 loop spans 13 amino acids. CDR3 DNA sequence: TGTGCCAGCAGCACAGGGGGCTACTATGGCTACACCTTC. Translating gives CASSTGGYYGYTF. Filled out from reference TRBV7-9 and TRBJ1-2, the complete variable domain reads DTGVSQNPRHKITKRGQNVTFRCDPISEHNRLYWYRQTLGQGPEFLTYFQNEAQLEKSRLLSDRFSAERPKGSFSTLEIQRTEQGDSAMYLCASSTGGYYGYTFGSGTRLTVV.

The V and J genes are TRBV5-4 and TRBJ1-1; D is ambiguous. The germline V and J ends were trimmed by 4 bases and 1 base, with 14 bases remaining between them. The CDR3 covers 15 residues. Germline V gene sequence: CDR1 SGHNT, CDR2 YYREEE (reference sequence). The CDR3 nucleotides are TGTGCCAGCAGCCGCCCGGACGGGAAGAACACTGAAGCTTTCTTT. Protein: CASSRPDGKNTEAFF. Variable domain in full (rest from reference TRBV5-4 and TRBJ1-1): ETGVTQSPTHLIKTRGQQVTLRCSSQSGHNTVSWYQQALGQGPQFIFQYYREEENGRGNFPPRFSGLQFPNYSSELNVNALELDDSALYLCASSRPDGKNTEAFFGQGTRLTVV.

The V gene is TRBV15, the J gene TRBJ2-7; the D gene is possibly TRBD1 (5 bases). Germline values: CDR1 LNHNV, CDR2 YYDKDF (reference sequence). The CDR3 loop spans 15 amino acids. Trimming stripped 6 bases from V and 2 bases from J, with 17 bases between. The CDR3 bases are TGTGCCACCAGTAAGATCCAGGTGGGGCCCTACGAGCAGTACTTC. Protein: CATSKIQVGPYEQYF.

The chain has TRBV6-1 and TRBJ2-6; D might be TRBD1 (6 bases). Germline CDR1 MNHNS, CDR2 SASEGT. The CDR3 has 16 residues. Trimming removed 3 bases from V and 2 bases from J, with 11 bases in between. CDR3 bases: TGTGCCAGCAGTGAGGAGACAGGTACTGGGGCCAACGTCCTGACTTTC. It specifies CASSEETGTGANVLTF.

The chain joins TRBV15 to TRBJ2-7, with D perhaps matching TRBD1 or TRBD2 (6 bases each). The CDR3 consists of 16 residues. V was pared by 1 base and J by 0 bases, with 13 bases between. CDR1 and CDR2 from the germline V gene are LNHNV and YYDKDF (reference sequence). CDR3 amino acids: CATSRGGGLSSYEQYF. CDR3 bases: TGTGCCACCAGCAGAGGAGGGGGGCTTAGCTCCTACGAGCAGTACTTC.

V gene TRBV4-1 combines with J gene TRBJ2-7; 8 bases agree with TRBD1. Germline assignment: CDR1 MGHRA and CDR2 YSYEKL. V gave up 4 bases and J gave up 6 bases; unmatched junction bases: 11. This CDR3 spans 15 amino acids. CDR3: CASSPVGQGRVEQYF. The CDR3, as DNA: TGCGCCAGCAGCCCAGTAGGACAGGGAAGGGTCGAGCAGTACTTC.

This clone was detected a few times. Within the sample, other DNA sequences also encode this same CDR3. The chain carries TRBV5-1 and TRBJ1-3, with D tentatively TRBD1 (5 bases). The length of the CDR3 is 14 residues. Germline lookup yields CDR1 SGHRS and CDR2 YFSETQ. V dropped 4 bases and J dropped 1 base, with 9 bases sitting between them. The CDR3 reads CASSPGTSGNTIYF. The CDR3 nucleotides read TGCGCCAGCAGCCCCGGGACTTCTGGAAACACCATATATTTT.

The sample holds one count of this clone. The chain has TRBV2 and TRBJ1-5; perhaps TRBD1 as D (5 bases). Germline assignment: CDR1 SNHLY and CDR2 FYNNEI. The CDR3 contains 13 residues. Trimming removed 10 bases at V and 4 bases at J, with 14 bases between. The CDR3 coding sequence is TGTGCCACAAGTCAGGGAAGTAATCAGCCCCAGCATTTT. This translates into CATSQGSNQPQHF.

The chain joins TRBV5-4 to TRBJ2-1, with TRBD2 matching 11 bases. V shed 4 bases, J shed 6 bases, and the junction held 9 bases outside the gene matches. The CDR3 has 16 amino acids. CDR1 and CDR2 from the germline V gene are SGHNT and YYREEE (reference sequence). The CDR3 loop is CASSPAPLAGGNEQFF. The CDR3 DNA is TGTGCCAGCAGCCCAGCCCCGCTAGCGGGAGGCAATGAGCAGTTCTTC.

This clone was observed once. J is TRBJ2-3 and V is TRBV7-3, with D possibly matching TRBD2 (6 bases). Germline CDR1 is SGHTA and CDR2 is FQGTGA. This CDR3 has 14 residues. The V end lost 5 bases, the J end lost 4 bases, and 13 bases lay between the germline ends. CDR3 in DNA: TGTGCCAGCAGCCTGGCCCTAGCGTCAGATACGCAGTATTTT. Amino acid sequence: CASSLALASDTQYF.

The sample holds one count of this clone. This sequence joins TRBV7-3 and TRBJ1-1; D call uncertain. The ends were cut back, 4 bases at V and 8 bases at J, with 14 bases in the middle. Germline loops: CDR1 SGHTA, CDR2 FQGTGA. The CDR3 runs to 13 residues. For the CDR3, the DNA is TGTGCCAGCAGCTCCCAGGACCAATTAGAAGCTTTCTTT. Its translation is CASSSQDQLEAFF.

The gene calls are TRBV30 and TRBJ2-7, with 8 bases that match TRBD2. J lost 5 bases, V lost 5 bases, and 11 bases had no gene match. The CDR3 is 14 amino acids. CDR1 and CDR2 from the germline V gene are GTSNPN and SVGIG (reference sequence). This CDR3 reads CAWEAGAGGNEQYF. DNA of the CDR3: TGTGCCTGGGAAGCTGGTGCGGGAGGCAACGAGCAGTACTTC.

This clone came up a few times. The V gene is TRBV28, the J gene TRBJ1-4; D call uncertain. The CDR3 sequence is 14 residues long. Germline CDR1 reads MDHEN; CDR2 reads SYDVKM. V dropped 6 bases and J dropped 7 bases, with 15 bases sitting between them. CDR3 in amino acids: CASRGARAGEKLFF. CDR3 in DNA: TGTGCCAGCAGAGGAGCTAGAGCCGGTGAAAAACTGTTTTTT.

This sequence joins TRBV7-9 and TRBJ2-1; TRBD2 agrees at 13 bases. After removal of 3 bases from V and 7 bases from J, the junction contained 3 bases not matched to a gene. The CDR3 spans 15 residues. Germline CDR1 and CDR2: SEHNR and FQNEAQ (reference sequence). CDR3 residues: CASSFETSGGNEQFF. CDR3 coding DNA: TGTGCCAGCAGCTTCGAGACTAGCGGGGGGAATGAGCAGTTCTTC. The complete variable domain, with remaining parts taken from reference TRBV7-9 and TRBJ2-1, reads DTGVSQNPRHKITKRGQNVTFRCDPISEHNRLYWYRQTLGQGPEFLTYFQNEAQLEKSRLLSDRFSAERPKGSFSTLEIQRTEQGDSAMYLCASSFETSGGNEQFFGPGTRLTVL.

Only one count was recorded for this clone. The CDR3 sequence is CSVGTGTSGRAREQFF. CDR3 sequence (DNA): TGCAGCGTGGGAACCGGGACTAGCGGGAGGGCCCGTGAGCAGTTCTTC. The rearrangement uses TRBV29-1 and TRBJ2-1, with TRBD2 identical over 16 bases. V lost 6 bases to trimming and J lost 9 bases; unmatched junction nucleotides: 11. The CDR3 covers 16 residues. Germline assignment: CDR1 SQVTM and CDR2 ANQGSEA.

CDR3 in DNA: TGTGCCACCAGCCCACGGGGGGGACCTATGAACACCGGGGAGCTGTTTTTT. Protein: CATSPRGGPMNTGELFF. This chain joins TRBV15 and TRBJ2-2; 8 bases line up with TRBD2. The CDR3 has 17 residues. After removal of 5 bases from V and 1 base from J, the junction contained 9 bases not matched to a gene. In germline, CDR1 is LNHNV, CDR2 YYDKDF (reference sequence).